A single sample gave rise to the 28 T cell receptor beta chains below, sequenced in a study of low-dose radiotherapy and immunotherapy resistance in tumors. Alpha- and beta-chain coverage of first-strand cDNA came from TRAV- and TRBV-specific primers. TCRs were put through about 20 PCR cycles of amplification with Phusion. A constant-region primer and the V-primer adapter served as the primer pair. TCRdb re-called the reads through MiXCR, storing one row per CDR3 protein. The table has about 82,000 distinct CDR3 sequences, 18% seen once; the top ten hold 5% to 7%. Time point defined: before trial treatment. The sequencing here drew on PBMCs, taken before treatment. The receptors were gathered from a male donor with prostate cancer.

This clonotype has a count of ten or more. This sequence joins TRBV7-2 and TRBJ2-2; 11 bases match TRBD2. Germline-derived CDR1 and CDR2 are SGHTA and FQGNSA. The CDR3 loop spans 17 amino acids. V shed 3 bases and J 7 bases; nucleotides not matched to a gene: 10. The CDR3 region is CASSLYSSGGSGGELFF. The DNA for the CDR3 is TGTGCCAGCAGCTTGTACTCTAGCGGGGGGAGCGGCGGGGAGCTGTTTTTT.

This clonotype came up many times. The chain uses TRBV19 and TRBJ2-4; D possibly matches TRBD1 or TRBD2 (5 bases each). The CDR3 contains 14 residues. The V gene lost 5 bases and the J gene lost 6 bases, with 14 bases spanning the gap. Per germline, CDR1 LNHDA and CDR2 SQIVND (reference sequence). The CDR3 is CASSAGTRGNIQYF. The DNA of the CDR3 is TGTGCCAGTAGTGCCGGGACCCGGGGAAACATTCAGTACTTC.

This clonotype was recorded many times. The chain carries TRBV12-3 or TRBV12-4 and TRBJ2-5; tentative D call: TRBD2 (5 bases). CDR3 length: 14 residues. Trimming shortened V by 0 bases and J by 1 base, and 6 bases separated the two germline ends. The CDR3 DNA is TGTGCCAGCAGTTTAGCGGGAGTCCAAGAGACCCAGTACTTC. This translates into CASSLAGVQETQYF.

Ten or more counts support this clonotype. V usage is TRBV28 and J usage is TRBJ2-1; D gene unclear. The CDR3 spans 12 residues. Trimming removed 6 bases at V and 6 bases at J, with 9 bases between. CDR1 and CDR2 (germline): MDHEN, SYDVKM. The CDR3 sequence: CASRSPSNEQFF. The CDR3 bases are TGTGCCAGCAGATCGCCCAGCAATGAGCAGTTCTTC.

This clonotype showed up many times. V is TRBV29-1 and J is TRBJ1-5; no clear D. The CDR3 is 14 residues long. Per the germline V gene, CDR1 is SQVTM and CDR2 is ANQGSEA. Trimming removed 4 bases from V and 5 bases from J, with 15 bases in between. The CDR3 DNA follows: TGCAGCGTTGTTGAGTCGACCCATGATCAGCCCCAGCATTTT. Translation: CSVVESTHDQPQHF.

At least ten counts were recorded for this clonotype. The chain links TRBV24-1 to TRBJ2-3; 8 positions match TRBD1. This CDR3 spans 15 amino acids. The V and J ends lost 4 bases and 4 bases, in that order; junction bases with no gene match: 6. Germline-derived CDR1 and CDR2 are KGHDR and SFDVKD. CDR3 coding DNA: TGTGCCACCAGTGACCCACAGGGGGTGTCAGATACGCAGTATTTT. Its protein product is CATSDPQGVSDTQYF.

This clonotype was observed at least ten times. The chain combines TRBV6-1 with TRBJ2-4, with D uncertain. Trimming cost V 3 bases and J 0 bases, with 6 bases left between them. Germline loops: CDR1 MNHNS, CDR2 SASEGT. The CDR3 is 14 residues long. CDR3 nucleotides: TGTGCCAGCAGTGACAGATTAGCCAAAAACATTCAGTACTTC. It yields the protein CASSDRLAKNIQYF.

This clonotype came up many times. The V and J genes are TRBV7-8 and TRBJ2-7; 10 positions agree with TRBD2. Germline V gene data show CDR1 as SGHVS and CDR2 as FQNEAQ. Germline trimming cut 1 base from V and 2 bases from J; bases unmatched to any gene: 11. This CDR3 region has 18 residues. In DNA, the CDR3 is TGTGCCAGCAGCTTAGGGTCTCTAGCGGGAGCCAAAACCTACGAGCAGTACTTC. Translating gives CASSLGSLAGAKTYEQYF.

This clonotype was observed many times. The chain is built from TRBV3-1 and TRBJ2-1; weak D call: TRBD2 (5 bases). The V gene lost 4 bases and the J gene lost 6 bases, with 19 bases spanning the gap. The CDR3 length is 16 residues. The germline V gene has CDR1 LGHDT and CDR2 YNNKEL (reference sequence). DNA of the CDR3: TGTGCCAGCAGCCCGATGTTAGGGAGAGAGGGCAATGAGCAGTTCTTC. It yields the protein CASSPMLGREGNEQFF.

This clonotype was detected many times. The chain recombines TRBV29-1 with TRBJ2-2; 8 bases agree with TRBD1. The germline CDR1 and CDR2 sequences are SQVTM and ANQGSEA. V was pared by 5 bases and J by 0 bases, with 5 bases of the junction left unmatched. This CDR3 region has 15 residues. This CDR3 is CSVLPTGANTGELFF. The CDR3 DNA follows: TGCAGCGTTCTTCCGACAGGGGCGAACACCGGGGAGCTGTTTTTT.

Many counts were recorded for this clonotype. V gene TRBV7-9 combines with J gene TRBJ1-5; D remains ambiguous. The CDR3 totals 12 residues. Trimming removed 2 bases at V and 6 bases at J, with 5 bases between. Germline assignment: CDR1 SEHNR and CDR2 FQNEAQ (reference sequence). The CDR3 region has the DNA TGTGCCAGCAGCTTATTGTCTCAGCCCCAGCATTTT. Its translation: CASSLLSQPQHF.

This clonotype showed up many times. V is TRBV29-1 and J is TRBJ2-2; 7 bases fit TRBD1. V was pared by 6 bases and J by 5 bases, with 9 bases of the junction left unmatched. From germline, CDR1 is SQVTM and CDR2 ANQGSEA. The CDR3 runs to 14 residues. The CDR3 protein is CSVPRDSRTGELFF. CDR3 sequence (DNA): TGCAGCGTGCCCCGGGACAGTCGAACCGGGGAGCTGTTTTTT.

This clonotype was counted at least ten times. This sequence joins TRBV27 and TRBJ1-2; TRBD1 matches at 10 bases. This CDR3 is built from 13 residues. Germline assignment: CDR1 MNHEY and CDR2 SMNVEV (reference sequence). The J segment lost 9 bases and the V segment lost 6 bases, leaving 7 bases of the junction unmatched. The CDR3 reads CASSHRDRGRYTF. CDR3 coding DNA: TGTGCCAGCAGCCACCGGGACAGGGGACGCTACACCTTC.

This clonotype showed up just a few times. The V gene is TRBV5-4, the J gene TRBJ2-1; D uncertain. This CDR3 has 16 residues. V was cut by 2 bases and J by 1 base, with 13 bases left in between. CDR1 and CDR2 from the germline V gene are SGHNT and YYREEE (reference sequence). The CDR3 nucleotides read TGTGCCAGCAGCTTCTCGGAGCGCGCGTCCTACAATGAGCAGTTCTTC. It specifies CASSFSERASYNEQFF.

This clonotype was seen repeatedly, ten times or more. The chain couples TRBV29-1 to TRBJ1-1; 7 nucleotides agree with TRBD1. Germline CDR1 reads SQVTM; CDR2 reads ANQGSEA. The CDR3 length is 12 residues. With V trimmed by 8 bases and J by 5 bases, 8 bases remained unmatched. The CDR3 DNA reads TGCAGCATCAACAGGGGAGCTACTGAAGCTTTCTTT. Its protein is CSINRGATEAFF.

The chain has TRBV5-1 and TRBJ2-4, with a tentative D call TRBD2 (6 bases). Germline loops: CDR1 SGHRS, CDR2 YFSETQ. The CDR3 loop spans 15 amino acids. Trimming pared 0 bases from V and 1 base from J, leaving 8 bases between. The CDR3 loop reads CASSLDGTAKNIQYF. The CDR3, as DNA: TGCGCCAGCAGCTTGGATGGGACTGCCAAAAACATTCAGTACTTC.

V usage is TRBV7-2 and J usage is TRBJ1-4; 9 bases fit TRBD1. Unmatched junction bases numbered 10, after V lost 4 bases and J lost 4 bases. Germline CDR1 and CDR2: SGHTA and FQGNSA. The CDR3 is made up of 17 amino acids. Here the CDR3 reads CASSSTGGNAINEKLFF. CDR3 coding DNA: TGTGCCAGCAGCTCCACAGGGGGCAATGCCATTAATGAAAAACTGTTTTTT.

This clonotype was seen repeatedly, ten times or more. The genes are TRBV7-3 and TRBJ2-2, with D uncertain. Per the germline V gene, CDR1 is SGHTA and CDR2 is FQGTGA. The CDR3 is 13 amino acids. With 5 bases removed from V and 4 bases from J, the gap between germline ends came to 8 bases. CDR3 bases: TGTGCCAGCAGCCCCGGCGGCACCGGGGAGCTGTTTTTT. This gives the protein CASSPGGTGELFF.

This clonotype was picked up many times. Here the CDR3 reads CAGGGSRGRDSEAFF. CDR3 nucleotides: TGTGCAGGGGGGGGCAGTAGGGGGAGGGATAGCGAAGCTTTCTTT. The rearrangement uses TRBV6-6 and TRBJ1-1; TRBD1 might be the D (6 bases). Germline V gene lookup returns CDR1 MNHNY and CDR2 SVGAGI (reference sequence). The CDR3 spans 15 residues.

This clonotype showed up many times. CDR3 sequence (DNA): TGTGCCAGCAGCCAAGATCACAGGGGGCACACTGAAGCTTTCTTT. Translated: CASSQDHRGHTEAFF. The V call is TRBV3-1, the J call TRBJ1-1; 9 nucleotides line up with TRBD1. Germline loops: CDR1 LGHDT, CDR2 YNNKEL (reference sequence). The CDR3 extends over 15 amino acids. The trim removed 0 bases at V and 3 bases at J, leaving 2 bases unmatched.

On this clonotype: A far larger clone is just one base off, so this is likely a read error. The chain links TRBV5-3 to TRBJ2-7; D gene ambiguous. TRBV5-3 is noted as an ORF with a role that remains uncertain. This CDR3 region has 15 residues. CDR3 coding DNA: TGTGCCAGCAGCTTGGGCGTTATGGCCTCCTACGAGCAGAACTTC. It yields the protein CASSLGVMASYEQNF.

This clonotype was detected many times. The chain is built from TRBV7-2 and TRBJ2-7; possibly TRBD2 for D (5 bases). Germline CDR1 and CDR2: SGHTA and FQGNSA. This CDR3 is 13 amino acids long. Trimming took off 1 base at V and 2 bases at J, with 6 bases between the two ends. In nucleotides, the CDR3 is TGTGCCAGCAGCTTAGAGGGAGCCTACGAGCAGTACTTC. It yields the protein CASSLEGAYEQYF.

This clonotype was detected many times. The chain is built from TRBV7-2 and TRBJ2-5; D call uncertain. Trimming took off 5 bases at V and 5 bases at J, with 12 bases between the two ends. The germline CDR1 and CDR2 sequences are SGHTA and FQGNSA. The length of the CDR3 is 13 residues. CDR3: CASSPLIRETQYF. The CDR3 nucleotides read TGTGCCAGCAGCCCCCTGATACGGGAGACCCAGTACTTC. Full variable domain (outside the CDR3, taken from reference TRBV7-2 and TRBJ2-5): GAGVSQSPSNKVTEKGKDVELRCDPISGHTALYWYRQSLGQGLEFLIYFQGNSAPDKSGLPSDRFSAERTGGSVSTLTIQRTQQEDSAVYLCASSPLIRETQYFGPGTRLLVL.

This clonotype was counted many times. The chain couples TRBV7-3 to TRBJ2-2; D unresolved. This CDR3 contains 12 residues. Germline assignment: CDR1 SGHTA and CDR2 FQGTGA. Trimming left V 6 bases short and J 5 bases short, with 7 bases between. This CDR3 is CASSHATGELFF. The CDR3 DNA is TGTGCCAGCAGTCATGCAACCGGGGAGCTGTTTTTT.

The sample holds many counts of this clonotype. This chain links TRBV29-1 with TRBJ2-5; D is perhaps TRBD2 (5 bases). The germline V gene encodes CDR1 SQVTM and CDR2 ANQGSEA. Trimming removed 5 bases at V and 4 bases at J, with 14 bases between. This CDR3 has 13 residues. The CDR3 region has the DNA TGCAGCGTTAGCCTAGGCGGGCGAGAGACCCAGTACTTC. It encodes CSVSLGGRETQYF.

The chain uses TRBV7-3 and TRBJ2-5; D is ambiguous. This CDR3 region has 13 residues. Germline values: CDR1 SGHTA, CDR2 FQGTGA. V lost 1 base and J 7 bases, leaving 10 bases between the germline ends. The CDR3 coding sequence is TGTGCCAGCAGCTTAAATAGCTTCGGGACCCAGTACTTC. This gives the protein CASSLNSFGTQYF.

In its sample, this clonotype was seen many times. The chain links TRBV4-3 to TRBJ2-3; 11 nucleotides agree with TRBD2. Germline V gives CDR1 LGHNA, CDR2 YSLEER. The CDR3 consists of 17 residues. V trimming: 0 bases; J trimming: 5 bases; junction bases outside the gene matches: 7. The CDR3 spells CASSQEVIAGGQDTQYF. For the CDR3, the DNA is TGCGCCAGCAGCCAAGAGGTGATAGCGGGGGGGCAAGATACGCAGTATTTT.

Regarding this clonotype: It differs at one base from a far larger clone, so likely a read error. The rearrangement links TRBV5-3 to TRBJ2-1; a possible D gene is TRBD2 (5 bases). TRBV5-3 is labeled an ORF, and its function is uncertain. The CDR3 runs to 14 residues. V was pared by 8 bases and J by 10 bases, with 22 bases between. CDR3 in DNA: TGTGCCAGCAGCGTCTTACGGGATGGCTACGAGCAGTTCTTC. Translation: CASSVLRDGYEQFF.